The 15 T cell receptor beta chains listed next were all sequenced from one sample in a study of control samples from healthy donors and cancer patients. Only in-frame clones appear in the TCRdb table, and some are missing; sequencing was by immunoSEQ multiplex PCR. The table has about 130,000 clones, about 93% seen once. Material for sequencing was blood. The receptors shown here come from a man in his forties in good health.

This clone came up a few times. This chain uses TRBV7-8 with TRBJ2-3; maybe TRBD1 (5 bases). CDR1 is SGHVS and CDR2 is FQNEAQ in the germline V gene. The CDR3 has 15 amino acids. V was shortened by 2 bases and J by 2 bases, with 11 bases between the two germline ends. The CDR3 sequence is CASSLSRQFTDTQYF. The DNA for the CDR3 is TGTGCCAGCAGCTTAAGCCGACAGTTCACAGATACGCAGTATTTT. Combining the CDR3 with reference TRBV7-8 and TRBJ2-3 gives the whole variable domain GAGVSQSPRYKVAKRGQDVALRCDPISGHVSLFWYQQALGQGPEFLTYFQNEAQLDKSGLPSDRFFAERPEGSVSTLKIQRTQQEDSAVYLCASSLSRQFTDTQYFGPGTRLTVL.

The chain has TRBV6-5 and TRBJ2-1, with 7 bases lining up with TRBD2. The CDR3 has 15 amino acids. V lost 6 bases and J lost 0; bases outside the gene matches: 5. Germline CDR1 and CDR2: MNHEY and SVGAGI. CDR3 protein: CASRMERGSYNEQFF. For the CDR3, the DNA is TGTGCCAGCAGGATGGAGCGGGGCTCCTACAATGAGCAGTTCTTC.

This rearrangement joins TRBV5-1 to TRBJ1-2; 7 bases map to TRBD1. With V trimmed by 4 bases and J by 1 base, 7 bases remained unmatched. Germline CDR1 is SGHRS and CDR2 is YFSETQ. The CDR3 loop spans 15 amino acids. The CDR3 nucleotides read TGCGCCAGCAGCGAAGCAGGGGGAGTTAACTATGGCTACACCTTC. Its translation: CASSEAGGVNYGYTF.

CDR3 protein: CASSFTGGNEKLFF. Here the CDR3 DNA reads TGTGCCAGCAGCTTTACAGGGGGCAATGAAAAACTGTTTTTT. This chain connects TRBV5-4 to TRBJ1-4, with 9 positions matching TRBD1. The J segment lost 5 bases and the V segment lost 2 bases, leaving 1 base of the junction unmatched. The length of the CDR3 is 14 residues. From germline, CDR1 is SGHNT and CDR2 YYREEE (reference sequence).

The V gene is TRBV6-1, the J gene TRBJ1-5, with D perhaps TRBD1 (5 bases). Germline-derived CDR1 and CDR2 are MNHNS and SASEGT. The V end was cut by 3 bases, the J end by 6 bases, with 12 bases between. The length of the CDR3 is 14 residues. CDR3 sequence (DNA): TGTGCCAGCAGTGATACTTGGGGGAGTCAGCCCCAGCATTTT. It is translated as CASSDTWGSQPQHF.

V gene TRBV7-2 combines with J gene TRBJ1-4; TRBD1 matches at 7 bases. The CDR3 is 15 amino acids. Germline CDR1 and CDR2: SGHTA and FQGNSA. After removal of 3 bases from V and 11 bases from J, the junction contained 12 bases not matched to a gene. The CDR3 spells CASSFGGAGTVKLFF. In DNA, the CDR3 is TGTGCCAGCAGCTTCGGGGGGGCCGGGACAGTCAAACTGTTTTTT.

This chain connects TRBV30 to TRBJ1-6, with D unclear. This CDR3 contains 14 residues. Germline CDR1 and CDR2: GTSNPN and SVGIG (reference sequence). V was clipped by 2 bases and J by 9 bases, with 14 bases between them. In nucleotides, the CDR3 is TGTGCCTGGAGTTTAGAGGATTGGGGTTCACCCCTCCACTTT. Translating gives CAWSLEDWGSPLHF.

V is TRBV5-6 and J is TRBJ1-3, with a possible D match to TRBD1 (5 bases). From germline, CDR1 is SGHDT and CDR2 YYEEEE. The length of the CDR3 is 14 residues. The germline V and J ends were trimmed by 1 base and 4 bases, with 9 bases remaining between them. The CDR3 DNA reads TGTGCCAGCAGCTTGCAGGGATCCGGAAACACCATATATTTT. Protein: CASSLQGSGNTIYF.

The chain uses TRBV19 and TRBJ1-1; the D gene is possibly TRBD1 (5 bases). V was pared by 6 bases and J by 2 bases, with 13 bases between. This CDR3 comprises 14 residues. Germline lookup yields CDR1 LNHDA and CDR2 SQIVND (reference sequence). CDR3 DNA: TGTGCCAGTAGGGCAGGGCCTGGAAACACTGAAGCTTTCTTT. Translating it yields CASRAGPGNTEAFF.

The rearrangement links TRBV5-1 to TRBJ2-5; 8 bases fit TRBD2. Trimming cost V 5 bases and J 0 bases; bases outside gene matches: 6. This CDR3 comprises 15 residues. Per the germline V gene, CDR1 is SGHRS and CDR2 is YFSETQ. The CDR3 region is CASSSLAGHQETQYF. The CDR3 DNA sequence: TGCGCCAGCAGTTCGCTAGCGGGTCACCAAGAGACCCAGTACTTC.

As DNA, the CDR3 is TGTGCCATCAGTGATAGACAGGAAGTCCCCCAGCATTTT. Translating gives CAISDRQEVPQHF. This chain connects TRBV10-3 to TRBJ1-5, with D possibly TRBD1 on 6 matching bases. V was cut by 3 bases and J by 10 bases, with 13 bases left in between. The length of the CDR3 is 13 residues. Germline V gene sequence: CDR1 ENHRY, CDR2 SYGVKD.

This chain links TRBV9 with TRBJ1-2; TRBD1 agrees at 9 bases. Germline V gene lookup returns CDR1 SGDLS and CDR2 YYNGEE. Trimming at V came to 2 bases and at J to 1 base, leaving 6 bases not matched to a gene. This CDR3 is 16 amino acids long. The CDR3 DNA sequence: TGTGCCAGCAGCGTCCGACCGGGACAGGGTAACTATGGCTACACCTTC. Amino acids: CASSVRPGQGNYGYTF.

The chain uses TRBV28 and TRBJ2-7; no firm D call. V gave up 1 base and J gave up 3 bases, with 4 bases separating them. The CDR3 runs 12 residues. In germline, CDR1 is MDHEN, CDR2 SYDVKM. The CDR3 bases are TGTGCCAGCAGTTTATTCGGCTACGAGCAGTACTTC. Its protein product is CASSLFGYEQYF.

This rearrangement joins TRBV7-2 to TRBJ1-1; weak D call: TRBD1 (6 bases). This CDR3 comprises 15 residues. The V end was cut by 5 bases, the J end by 4 bases, with 17 bases between. Germline V lookup: CDR1 SGHTA, CDR2 FQGNSA. CDR3 sequence: CASSPRGPTGTEAFF. The DNA of the CDR3 is TGTGCCAGCAGCCCCCGGGGGCCAACGGGCACTGAAGCTTTCTTT.

The V call is TRBV5-1, the J call TRBJ2-5; 10 bases are a match to TRBD2. This CDR3 spans 15 amino acids. The trim removed 4 bases at V and 3 bases at J, leaving 6 bases unmatched. CDR1 and CDR2 from the germline V gene are SGHRS and YFSETQ. CDR3 bases: TGCGCCAGCAGCACACAACTAGCGGGGAAAGAGACCCAGTACTTC. This encodes CASSTQLAGKETQYF.